This T cell receptor beta chain was sequenced during a study of T cells in Graves' hyperthyroidism and ophthalmopathy. Study-level background: Peripheral blood samples were taken at initial diagnosis, prior to any treatment. General study findings and limits: The model predicted ophthalmopathy a median roughly 6.3 months before onset.

The study left out patients who had uncontrolled infection, other autoimmune disease, pregnancy or lactation. Each 10 ml fresh peripheral blood draw supplied the PBMCs. Trimming shortened V by 5 bases and J by 6 bases, and 14 bases separated the two germline ends. The CDR3 spans 13 residues. Germline V CDR1 and CDR2: SEHNR, FQNEAQ (reference sequence). With regard to this clonotype: What it binds is not known.

It was RNA transcripts that yielded the amplified TCR beta CDR3 regions. The TCR CDR3 first-round RT-PCR relied on the HTBI primer set. TCRdb re-analysed the multiplex PCR reads in MiXCR, keeping a single row per CDR3 protein. The sample consists of approximately 870,000 distinct CDR3 sequences, about 38% of them appearing once. This TCR was recovered from a young man with Graves' hyperthyroidism. The chain links TRBV7-9 to TRBJ2-7, with D possibly matching TRBD2 (5 bases). Sequencing was carried out using blood. CDR3 coding DNA: TGTGCCAGCAGCGATACCGTGACTACCGAGCAGTACTTC. Translated, it gives CASSDTVTTEQYF.